Here is one TCR beta chain with its context. The CDR3 length is 15 residues. CDR1 is MRHNA, CDR2 SNTAGT, per germline. After removal of 6 bases from V and 5 bases from J, the junction contained 9 bases not matched to a gene. In the original processing: It was from reference gene primer amplification that nucleated cell counts were estimated. The repertoire was sequenced with immunoSEQ multiplex PCR; TCRdb's copy has only in-frame clones and lacks some. Clonal size and the V and J genes are those of that table, whereas D and trimming came from the DNA. This table holds about 140,000 clones, roughly 90% found once. The data belong to a study of blood T cell repertoires in COVID-19. Study details: PBMCs, B-cell-depleted T cells, or T cells were the source of the cDNA or gDNA that made up the material.

The chain has TRBV6-4 and TRBJ2-3; 9 nucleotides line up with TRBD2. Sequenced: peripheral blood. This receptor was identified in a woman between 45 and 65 years old with acute or convalescent COVID-19. CDR3 DNA: TGTGCCAGCAGATTGGTAGCGGGAGAGCTAGATACGCAGTATTTT. Protein sequence: CASRLVAGELDTQYF.